A single sample is the source of the 15 T cell receptor beta chains below, sequenced in a study of identical twins. TCRdb ran MiXCR on the 5' RACE reads and lists one entry per CDR3 protein. This sample has 1.5 million to 2 million distinct CDR3 sequences, with under 35% found just once. Material for sequencing was cord blood. The receptors shown here come from a newborn girl in good health.

The sample holds a few counts of this clonotype. The rearrangement joins TRBV7-9 to TRBJ2-3, with a weak D call TRBD2 (5 bases). Germline V gene data show CDR1 as SEHNR and CDR2 as FQNEAQ (reference sequence). V was clipped by 1 base and J by 2 bases, with 10 bases between them. CDR3 length equals 15 residues. CDR3 sequence: CASSLDGNLTDTQYF. The CDR3 coding sequence is TGTGCCAGCAGCTTAGACGGGAACCTCACAGATACGCAGTATTTT.

This clonotype was observed a few times. This sequence joins TRBV9 and TRBJ2-1, with a tentative D call TRBD1 (8 bases). Germline CDR1 reads SGDLS; CDR2 reads YYNGEE. Trimming left V 0 bases short and J 2 bases short, with 15 bases between. The length of the CDR3 is 17 residues. Here the CDR3 DNA reads TGTGCCAGCAGCGTAGCGCTACAGGGGGGGACCTACAATGAGCAGTTCTTC. This translates into CASSVALQGGTYNEQFF.

The J gene is TRBJ2-5, the V gene TRBV2, with TRBD2 matching 13 bases. TRBJ2-7 matches the DNA end more closely, so the J call is doubtful. Germline CDR1 SNHLY, CDR2 FYNNEI. CDR3 length: 16 residues. In DNA, the CDR3 is TGTGCCAGCAGTGAAGCGCAGGGACTAGCGGGATACGAGCAGTACTTC. This sequence encodes CASSEAQGLAGYEQYF.

This clonotype came up a few times. This chain connects TRBV5-1 to TRBJ1-5, with 9 bases aligning to TRBD1. There are 16 residues in the CDR3. Per germline, CDR1 SGHRS and CDR2 YFSETQ. The V and J ends lost 0 bases and 4 bases, in that order; junction bases with no gene match: 5. The CDR3 sequence is CASSLDGTGLNQPQHF. The CDR3 DNA reads as TGCGCCAGCAGCTTGGACGGGACAGGGCTTAATCAGCCCCAGCATTTT. The variable domain in full, completed from reference TRBV5-1 and TRBJ1-5, reads KAGVTQTPRYLIKTRGQQVTLSCSPISGHRSVSWYQQTPGQGLQFLFEYFSETQRNKGNFPGRFSGRQFSNSRSEMNVSTLELGDSALYLCASSLDGTGLNQPQHFGDGTRLSIL.

This clonotype has at least ten counts. At one of its ends the junction is not consistent with the germline gene, which may arise from a read error. V and J are TRBV7-2 and TRBJ2-4; TRBD1 is a possible D gene (6 bases). The CDR3 has 13 amino acids. The germline CDR1 and CDR2 sequences are SGHTA and FQGNSA. This chain's CDR3 is CASSRDTKNIQYF. CDR3 DNA: TGCGCCAGCTCCAGGGACACCAAAAACATTCAGTACTTC. The full variable domain, completed using reference TRBV7-2 and TRBJ2-4, is GAGVSQSPSNKVTEKGKDVELRCDPISGHTALYWYRQSLGQGLEFLIYFQGNSAPDKSGLPSDRFSAERTGGSVSTLTIQRTQQEDSAVYLCASSRDTKNIQYFGAGTRLSVL.

This clonotype has more than one count but fewer than ten. The chain is built from TRBV12-3 or TRBV12-4 and TRBJ1-2; perhaps TRBD1 as D (6 bases). V was shortened by 9 bases and J by 8 bases, with 7 bases between the two germline ends. The CDR3 is made up of 9 amino acids. The CDR3 DNA follows: TGTGCCAGGACAGGAGGCTACACCTTC. It is translated as CARTGGYTF.

The sample holds a few counts of this clonotype. The rearrangement joins TRBV10-3 to TRBJ2-5, with TRBD2 identical over 9 bases. The end of the DNA fits TRBJ2-7 better, so the J call may be wrong. This CDR3 comprises 14 residues. Germline V gives CDR1 ENHRY, CDR2 SYGVKD. Written as DNA, the CDR3 is TGTGCCACACGCGCGGGAGGGCCCTCGTACGAGCAGTACTTC. Amino acids: CATRAGGPSYEQYF.

This clonotype was detected a few times. The chain combines TRBV12-3 or TRBV12-4 with TRBJ2-1, with 7 nucleotides matching TRBD2. V lost 5 bases to trimming and J lost 5 bases; unmatched junction nucleotides: 15. The CDR3 extends over 17 amino acids. This CDR3 reads CASSPAPGWRENNEQFF. In nucleotides, the CDR3 is TGTGCCAGCAGTCCAGCCCCGGGGTGGCGGGAGAACAATGAGCAGTTCTTC.

V usage is TRBV12-3 or TRBV12-4 and J usage is TRBJ2-1; 7 bases agree with TRBD2. The end of the DNA fits TRBJ2-7 better, so the J call may be wrong. This CDR3 is built from 15 residues. The CDR3 region is CASSSGLVGLNEQYF. CDR3 DNA: TGTGCCAGCAGTTCTGGACTAGTGGGGCTCAATGAGCAGTACTTC.

The rearrangement joins TRBV20-1 to TRBJ2-2; perhaps TRBD1 as D (6 bases). V shed 6 bases and J shed 1 base, with 15 bases lying between them. Germline CDR1 reads DFQATT; CDR2 reads SNEGSKA (reference sequence). The CDR3 length is 15 residues. CDR3 loop: CSATRQALNTGELFF. CDR3 coding DNA: TGCAGTGCCACGCGACAGGCCTTGAACACCGGGGAGCTGTTTTTT.

Note on this clonotype: One end of the junction varies from germline; a read error may be responsible. The genes are TRBV27 and TRBJ1-5; D gene uncertain. Germline V gene sequence: CDR1 MNHEY, CDR2 SMNVEV (reference sequence). The CDR3 sequence is 14 residues long. The CDR3 DNA sequence: TGTGCCAGCAGCCCCCGCGGCGGCGGCCAGCCCCATCATTTT. Translated, it gives CASSPRGGGQPHHF.

Notes on this clonotype: The junction and the germline gene differ at one end; a read error may be behind it. The genes are TRBV6-1 and TRBJ2-3; 7 bases are shared with TRBD1. The CDR3 loop spans 13 amino acids. Germline values: CDR1 MNHNS, CDR2 SASEGT. The CDR3 sequence is CANSETGVDTQYF. CDR3 nucleotide sequence: TGTGCCAACAGTGAAACAGGGGTAGATACGCAGTATTTT.

This clonotype showed up just a few times. The chain combines TRBV20-1 with TRBJ2-1; possible D gene TRBD2, 5 bases. V lost 5 bases to trimming and J lost 9 bases, with 17 bases between them. This CDR3 has 13 amino acids. CDR1 is DFQATT, CDR2 SNEGSKA, per germline (reference sequence). CDR3 nucleotide sequence: TGCAGTGCTTCCTTTCCCCAGCGGACTGAGCAGTTCTTC. It specifies CSASFPQRTEQFF.

V usage is TRBV4-1 and J usage is TRBJ1-4, with D possibly matching TRBD1 (5 bases). Germline-derived CDR1 and CDR2 are MGHRA and YSYEKL. The V end was cut by 0 bases, the J end by 4 bases, with 15 bases between. This CDR3 region has 17 residues. The CDR3 nucleotides are TGCGCCAGCAGCCAAGATCCGGGGACGTTATATAATGAAAAACTGTTTTTT. Its protein is CASSQDPGTLYNEKLFF.

There are many counts of this clonotype. V is TRBV4-2 and J is TRBJ2-1; D unclear. Trimming cost V 0 bases and J 0 bases, with 9 bases left between them. The V gene's germline CDR1 is LGHNA and CDR2 YNFKEQ. This CDR3 contains 16 residues. CDR3: CASSQEERTSYNEQFF. The CDR3 DNA is TGTGCCAGCAGCCAAGAAGAGCGAACCTCCTACAATGAGCAGTTCTTC.